This T cell receptor beta chain was retrieved from a study of T cell repertoires in cytomegalovirus infection. Study results and caveats: Clonotypes of TCR beta that were HLA-C-restricted and CMV-specific dominated the ex vivo response.

Concerning this clonotype itself: Its antigen is undetermined.

MiXCR, run by TCRdb on the reads, gives a single entry per CDR3 protein. The sample shows fewer than 700,000 distinct CDR3 sequences, 20% to 25% of them seen only once. V lost 6 bases, J lost 5 bases, and 13 bases lay in between. The CDR3 totals 12 residues. Germline CDR1 is DFQATT and CDR2 is SNEGSKA (reference sequence). The sequencing input was CD8+ T cells from PBMCs. The V and J genes are TRBV20-1 and TRBJ1-1; D is possibly TRBD1 (5 bases). This TCR came from a human donor in good health (CMV status not recorded). Some clones in this sample may be carry-over from other donors' samples. CDR3 nucleotides: TGCAGTGCCAGGGATAGGTTAACTGAAGCTTTCTTT. Its translation is CSARDRLTEAFF.